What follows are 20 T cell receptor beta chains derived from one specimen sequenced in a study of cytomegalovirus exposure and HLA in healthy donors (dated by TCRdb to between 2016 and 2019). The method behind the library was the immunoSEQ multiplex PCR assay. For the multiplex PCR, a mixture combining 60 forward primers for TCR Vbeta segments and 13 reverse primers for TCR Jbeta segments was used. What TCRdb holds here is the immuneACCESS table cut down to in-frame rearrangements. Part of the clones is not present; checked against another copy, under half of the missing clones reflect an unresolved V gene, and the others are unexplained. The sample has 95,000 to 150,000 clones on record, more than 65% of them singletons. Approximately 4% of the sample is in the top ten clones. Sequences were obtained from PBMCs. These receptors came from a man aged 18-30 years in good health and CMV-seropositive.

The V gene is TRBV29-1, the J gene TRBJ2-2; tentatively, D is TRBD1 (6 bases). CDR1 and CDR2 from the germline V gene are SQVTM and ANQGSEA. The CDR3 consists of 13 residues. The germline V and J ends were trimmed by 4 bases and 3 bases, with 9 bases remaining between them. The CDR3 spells CSVGSGDTGELFF. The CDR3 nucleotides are TGCAGCGTTGGTTCAGGGGACACCGGGGAGCTGTTTTTT.

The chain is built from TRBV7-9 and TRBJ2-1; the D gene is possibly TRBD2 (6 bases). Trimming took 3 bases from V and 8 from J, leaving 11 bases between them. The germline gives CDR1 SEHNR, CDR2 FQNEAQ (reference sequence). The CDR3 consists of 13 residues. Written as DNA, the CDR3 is TGTGCCAGCAGCTTTTCGGGAGAGGATGAGCAGTTCTTC. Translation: CASSFSGEDEQFF.

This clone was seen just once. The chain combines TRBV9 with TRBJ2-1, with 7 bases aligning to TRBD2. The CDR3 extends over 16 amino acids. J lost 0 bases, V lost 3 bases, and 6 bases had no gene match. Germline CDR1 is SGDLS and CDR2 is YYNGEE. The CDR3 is CASSAAGDSSYNEQFF. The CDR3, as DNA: TGTGCCAGCAGCGCCGCGGGAGATAGCTCCTACAATGAGCAGTTCTTC.

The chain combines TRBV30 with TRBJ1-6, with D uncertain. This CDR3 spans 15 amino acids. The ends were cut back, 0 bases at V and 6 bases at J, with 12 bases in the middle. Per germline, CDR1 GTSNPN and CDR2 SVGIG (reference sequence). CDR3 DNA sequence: TGTGCCTGGAGTGTATCTGTACAGACTAATTCACCCCTCCACTTT. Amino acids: CAWSVSVQTNSPLHF.

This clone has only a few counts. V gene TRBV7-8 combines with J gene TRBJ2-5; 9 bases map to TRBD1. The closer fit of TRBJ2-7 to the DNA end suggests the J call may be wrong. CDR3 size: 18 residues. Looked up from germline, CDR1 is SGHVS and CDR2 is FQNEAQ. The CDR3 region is CASSSRIRTGTGSYEQYF. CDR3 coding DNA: TGTGCCAGCAGCTCCCGAATCCGTACCGGGACAGGGAGCTACGAGCAGTACTTC.

CDR3 DNA sequence: TGTGCCAGCAGCTTAGAGGACACGGACGAGCAGTACTTC. Protein: CASSLEDTDEQYF. The rearrangement uses TRBV11-2 and TRBJ2-7, with D perhaps matching TRBD1 (5 bases). V lost 0 bases, J lost 5 bases, and 8 bases lay in between. This CDR3 spans 13 amino acids. The V gene's germline CDR1 is SGHAT and CDR2 FQNNGV.

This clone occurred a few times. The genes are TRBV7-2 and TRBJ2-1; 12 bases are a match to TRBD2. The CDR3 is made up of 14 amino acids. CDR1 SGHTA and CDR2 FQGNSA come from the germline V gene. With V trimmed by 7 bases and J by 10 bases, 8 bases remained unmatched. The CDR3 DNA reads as TGTGCCAGCAAAAATGTCCTAGCGGGAGGGGAGCAGTTCTTC. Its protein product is CASKNVLAGGEQFF.

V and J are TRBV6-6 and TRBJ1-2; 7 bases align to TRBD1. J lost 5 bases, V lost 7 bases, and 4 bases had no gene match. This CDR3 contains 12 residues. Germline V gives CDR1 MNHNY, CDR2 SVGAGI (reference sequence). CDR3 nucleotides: TGTGCCAGCACGGACAGGCTGTATGGCTACACCTTC. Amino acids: CASTDRLYGYTF.

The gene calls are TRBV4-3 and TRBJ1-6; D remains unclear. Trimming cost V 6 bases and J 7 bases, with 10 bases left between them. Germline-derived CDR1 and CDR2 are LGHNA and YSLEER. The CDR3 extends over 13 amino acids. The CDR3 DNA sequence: TGCGCCAGCAGTAGAACGGGAAATTCACCCCTCCACTTT. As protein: CASSRTGNSPLHF.

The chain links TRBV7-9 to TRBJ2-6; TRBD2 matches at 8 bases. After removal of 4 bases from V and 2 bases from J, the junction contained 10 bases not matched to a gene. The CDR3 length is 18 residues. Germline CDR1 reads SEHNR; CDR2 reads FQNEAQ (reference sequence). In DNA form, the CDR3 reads TGTGCCAGCAGCTCCAACTCTCCGGGACTAGCTGGGGCCAACGTCCTGACTTTC. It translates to CASSSNSPGLAGANVLTF.

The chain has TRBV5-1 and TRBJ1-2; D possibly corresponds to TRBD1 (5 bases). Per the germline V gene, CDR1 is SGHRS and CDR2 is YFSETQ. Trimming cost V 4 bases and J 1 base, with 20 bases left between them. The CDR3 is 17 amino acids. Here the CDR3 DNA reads TGCGCCAGCAGCCGAAAGGACGCGGGGGTACTTAACTATGGCTACACCTTC. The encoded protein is CASSRKDAGVLNYGYTF. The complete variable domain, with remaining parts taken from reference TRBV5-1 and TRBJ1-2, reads KAGVTQTPRYLIKTRGQQVTLSCSPISGHRSVSWYQQTPGQGLQFLFEYFSETQRNKGNFPGRFSGRQFSNSRSEMNVSTLELGDSALYLCASSRKDAGVLNYGYTFGSGTRLTVV.

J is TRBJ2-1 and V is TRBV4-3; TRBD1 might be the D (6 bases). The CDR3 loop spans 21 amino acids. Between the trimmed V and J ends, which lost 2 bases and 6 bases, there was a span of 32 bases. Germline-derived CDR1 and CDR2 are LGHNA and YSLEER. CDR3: CASSQNFRTVQKFNHFNEQFF. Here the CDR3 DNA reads TGCGCCAGCAGCCAAAATTTCAGGACAGTCCAGAAGTTTAACCACTTCAATGAGCAGTTCTTC.

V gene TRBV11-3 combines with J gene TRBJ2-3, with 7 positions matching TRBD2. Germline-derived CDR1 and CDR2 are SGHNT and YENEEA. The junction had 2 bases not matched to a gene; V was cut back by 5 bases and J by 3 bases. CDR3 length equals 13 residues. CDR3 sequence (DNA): TGTGCCAGCAGCCACGGGGGGACAGATACGCAGTATTTT. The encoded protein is CASSHGGTDTQYF.

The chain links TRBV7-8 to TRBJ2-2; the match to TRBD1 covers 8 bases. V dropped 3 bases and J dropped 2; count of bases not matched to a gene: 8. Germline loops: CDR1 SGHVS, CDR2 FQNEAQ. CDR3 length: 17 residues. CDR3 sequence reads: CASSFYGTGSNTGELFF. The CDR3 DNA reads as TGTGCCAGCAGCTTTTATGGGACAGGTTCTAACACCGGGGAGCTGTTTTTT.

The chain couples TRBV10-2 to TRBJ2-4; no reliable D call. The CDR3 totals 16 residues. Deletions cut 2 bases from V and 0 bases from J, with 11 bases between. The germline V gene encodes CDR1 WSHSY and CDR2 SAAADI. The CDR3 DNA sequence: TGCGCCAGCAGTGAGCTCCCTGAACTAGCCAAAAACATTCAGTACTTC. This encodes CASSELPELAKNIQYF.

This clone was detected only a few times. CDR3: CASSQDRGGRDTEAFF. The CDR3 nucleotides are TGCGCCAGCAGCCAAGATCGGGGGGGGCGGGACACTGAAGCTTTCTTT. This chain links TRBV4-1 with TRBJ1-1; D may be TRBD1 (6 bases). This CDR3 has 16 amino acids. V was pared by 0 bases and J by 3 bases, with 14 bases between. Germline-derived CDR1 and CDR2 are MGHRA and YSYEKL.

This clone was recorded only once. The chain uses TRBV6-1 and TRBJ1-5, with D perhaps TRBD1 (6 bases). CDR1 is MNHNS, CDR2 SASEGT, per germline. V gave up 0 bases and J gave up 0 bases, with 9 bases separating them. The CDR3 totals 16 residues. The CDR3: CASSEAGGYSNQPQHF. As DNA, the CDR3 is TGTGCCAGCAGTGAAGCAGGGGGTTATAGCAATCAGCCCCAGCATTTT.

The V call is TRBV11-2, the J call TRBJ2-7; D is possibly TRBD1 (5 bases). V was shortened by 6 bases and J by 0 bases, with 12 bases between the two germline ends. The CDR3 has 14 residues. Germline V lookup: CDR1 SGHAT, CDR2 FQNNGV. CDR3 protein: CASRNRSSSYEQYF. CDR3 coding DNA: TGTGCCAGCAGAAACAGGTCCTCCTCCTACGAGCAGTACTTC.

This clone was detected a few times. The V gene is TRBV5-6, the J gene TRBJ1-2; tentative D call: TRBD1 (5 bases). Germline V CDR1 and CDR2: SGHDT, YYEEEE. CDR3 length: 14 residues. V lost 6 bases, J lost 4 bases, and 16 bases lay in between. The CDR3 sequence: CASTLGGILYGYTF. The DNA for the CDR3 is TGTGCCAGCACCCTGGGGGGGATCCTCTATGGCTACACCTTC.

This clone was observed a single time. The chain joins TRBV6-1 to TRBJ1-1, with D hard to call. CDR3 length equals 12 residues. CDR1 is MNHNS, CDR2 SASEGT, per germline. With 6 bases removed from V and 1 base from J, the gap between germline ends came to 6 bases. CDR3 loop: CASRYGNTEAFF. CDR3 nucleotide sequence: TGTGCCAGCAGGTACGGGAACACTGAAGCTTTCTTT.